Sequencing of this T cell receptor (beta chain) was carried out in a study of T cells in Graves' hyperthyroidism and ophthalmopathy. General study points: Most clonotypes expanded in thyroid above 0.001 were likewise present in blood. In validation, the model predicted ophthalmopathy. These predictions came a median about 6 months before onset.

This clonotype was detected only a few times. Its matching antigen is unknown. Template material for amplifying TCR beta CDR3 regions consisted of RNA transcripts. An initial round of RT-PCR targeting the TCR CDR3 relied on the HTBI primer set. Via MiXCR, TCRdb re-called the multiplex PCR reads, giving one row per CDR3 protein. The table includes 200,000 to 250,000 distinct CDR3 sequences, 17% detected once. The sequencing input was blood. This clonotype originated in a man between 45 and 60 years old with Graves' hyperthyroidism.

CDR3 amino acids: CASSLTTGGAQPQHF. CDR3 nucleotides: TGTGCCAGCAGTTTGACGACAGGGGGAGCTCAGCCCCAGCATTTT. The rearrangement joins TRBV28 to TRBJ1-5, with 9 nucleotides matching TRBD1. Germline V gene data show CDR1 as MDHEN and CDR2 as SYDVKM. This CDR3 comprises 15 residues. V trimming: 3 bases; J trimming: 6 bases; junction bases outside the gene matches: 6.